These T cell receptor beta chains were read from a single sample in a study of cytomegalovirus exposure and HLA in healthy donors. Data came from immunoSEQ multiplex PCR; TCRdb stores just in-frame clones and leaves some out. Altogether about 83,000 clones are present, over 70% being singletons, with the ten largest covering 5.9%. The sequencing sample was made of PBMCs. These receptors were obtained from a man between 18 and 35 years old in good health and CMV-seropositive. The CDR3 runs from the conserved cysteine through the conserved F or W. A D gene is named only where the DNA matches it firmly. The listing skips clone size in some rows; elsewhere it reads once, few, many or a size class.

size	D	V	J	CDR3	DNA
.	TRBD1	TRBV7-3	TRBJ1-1	CASSLQGTNTEAFF	TGTGCCAGCAGTCTACAGGGGACAAACACTGAAGCTTTCTTT
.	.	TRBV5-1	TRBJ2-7	CASSLTDRSYEQYF	TGCGCCAGCAGCTTAACGGACAGAAGCTACGAGCAGTACTTC
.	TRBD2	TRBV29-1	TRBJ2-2	CSVIRLAGSTGELFF	TGCAGCGTAATCCGACTAGCGGGATCCACCGGGGAGCTGTTTTTT
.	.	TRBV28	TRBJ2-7	CASSLTSRGSRYEQYF	TGTGCCAGCAGTTTAACTTCGAGAGGGAGTCGGTACGAGCAGTACTTC
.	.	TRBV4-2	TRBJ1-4	CASSQGTATNEKLFF	TGTGCCAGCAGCCAAGGGACAGCAACTAATGAAAAACTGTTTTTT
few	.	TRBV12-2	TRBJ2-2	CASRLASGGELFF	TGTGCAAGTCGCTTAGCGAGTGGCGGGGAGCTGTTTTTT
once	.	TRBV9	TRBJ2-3	CASSPEGGILGADTQYF	TGTGCCAGCAGCCCAGAGGGCGGGATCCTAGGGGCAGATACGCAGTATTTT
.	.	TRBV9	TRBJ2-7	CASSVGTPFYEQYF	TGTGCCAGCAGCGTCGGGACACCTTTCTACGAGCAGTACTTC
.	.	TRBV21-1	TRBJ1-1	CASSKGTDWNTEAFF	TGTGCCAGCAGCAAAGGGACAGACTGGAACACTGAAGCTTTCTTT
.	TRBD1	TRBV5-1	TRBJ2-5	CASSSDRRYGTQYF	TGCGCCAGCAGCTCGGACAGGAGATACGGGACCCAGTACTTC
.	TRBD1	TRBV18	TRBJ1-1	CASSPDDRESTEAFF	TGTGCCAGCTCACCGGATGACAGGGAAAGTACTGAAGCTTTCTTT
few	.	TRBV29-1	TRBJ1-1	CSVEVGGNTEAFF	TGCAGCGTTGAAGTCGGGGGGAACACTGAAGCTTTCTTT
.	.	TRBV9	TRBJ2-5	CASSVDTGRETQYF	TGTGCCAGCAGCGTAGATACAGGTCGGGAGACCCAGTACTTC
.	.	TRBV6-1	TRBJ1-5	CASSDAGRPSGQPQHF	TGTGCCAGCAGTGACGCGGGACGGCCGTCGGGTCAGCCCCAGCATTTT
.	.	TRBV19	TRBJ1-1	CASSVTENTEAFF	TGTGCCAGTAGCGTAACAGAAAACACTGAAGCTTTCTTT
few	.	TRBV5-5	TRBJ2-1	CASSPEFPSYNEQFF	TGTGCCAGCAGCCCCGAGTTCCCCTCCTACAATGAGCAGTTCTTC
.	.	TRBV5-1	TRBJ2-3	CASAQGGGDTQYF	TGCGCCAGCGCGCAGGGTGGTGGAGATACGCAGTATTTT
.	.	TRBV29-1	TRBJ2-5	CSARLGGGRLETQYF	TGCAGCGCGCGCCTTGGGGGCGGGAGACTCGAGACCCAGTACTTC
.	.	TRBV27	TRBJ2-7	CASSFSRSYEQYF	TGTGCCAGCAGTTTCTCGCGAAGCTACGAGCAGTACTTC
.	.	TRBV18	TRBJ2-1	CASSRDNPNFEQFF	TGTGCCAGCTCCCGGGACAACCCCAATTTTGAGCAGTTCTTC
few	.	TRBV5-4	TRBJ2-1	CASSPRKSGEQFF	TGTGCCAGCAGCCCGAGGAAGTCCGGTGAGCAGTTCTTC
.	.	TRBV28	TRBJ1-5	CASTPWGGWQPQHF	TGTGCCAGCACCCCGTGGGGGGGCTGGCAGCCCCAGCATTTT
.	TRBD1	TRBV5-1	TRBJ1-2	CASSGYRGTAYGYTF	TGCGCCAGCAGCGGCTACAGGGGAACCGCCTATGGCTACACCTTC
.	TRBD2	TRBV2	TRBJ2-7	CASVQLAGAYEQYF	TGTGCCAGCGTTCAACTAGCGGGAGCCTACGAGCAGTACTTC
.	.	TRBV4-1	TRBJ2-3	CASSLSLDTQYF	TGCGCCAGCAGCCTGTCACTAGATACGCAGTATTTT
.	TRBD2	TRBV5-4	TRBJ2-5	CASSLGAGGIIETQYF	TGTGCCAGCAGCTTGGGAGCGGGGGGGATTATTGAGACCCAGTACTTC
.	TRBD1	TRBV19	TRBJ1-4	CASTDRAREKLFF	TGTGCCAGTACCGACAGGGCGAGAGAAAAACTGTTTTTT
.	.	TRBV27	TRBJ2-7	CASSAYFTEQYF	TGTGCCAGCAGTGCCTACTTTACCGAGCAGTACTTC
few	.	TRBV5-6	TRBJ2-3	CASSLAHTDTQYF	TGTGCCAGCAGCTTAGCGCACACAGATACGCAGTATTTT
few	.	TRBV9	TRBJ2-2	CASSVGENGELFF	TGTGCCAGCAGCGTAGGGGAGAACGGGGAGCTGTTTTTT
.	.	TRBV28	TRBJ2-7	CASSLVGLAFNEQYF	TGTGCCAGCAGTTTAGTTGGTCTAGCATTTAACGAGCAGTACTTC
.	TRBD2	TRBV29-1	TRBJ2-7	CSVAGTSAPYEQYF	TGCAGCGTCGCCGGGACTAGCGCTCCCTACGAGCAGTACTTC
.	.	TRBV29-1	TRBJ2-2	CSVISNTGELFF	TGCAGCGTTATCTCTAACACCGGGGAGCTGTTTTTT
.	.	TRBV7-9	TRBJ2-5	CASSPRGGRKETQYF	TGTGCCAGCAGCCCCCGAGGGGGTAGAAAAGAGACCCAGTACTTC
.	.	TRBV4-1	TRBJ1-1	CASSQEPGSPLNTEAFF	TGCGCCAGCAGCCAAGAGCCAGGCTCCCCGTTGAACACTGAAGCTTTCTTT
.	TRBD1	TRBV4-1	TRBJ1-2	CASSGQVGLPFDGYTF	TGCGCCAGCAGCGGACAGGTTGGCTTACCCTTCGATGGCTACACCTTC
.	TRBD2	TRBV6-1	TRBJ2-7	CASSEAGLELPEQYF	TGTGCCAGCAGTGAAGCGGGACTAGAGTTACCCGAGCAGTACTTC
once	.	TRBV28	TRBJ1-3	CASRPTGSPGNTIYF	TGTGCCAGCAGACCGACAGGTTCTCCTGGAAACACCATATATTTT
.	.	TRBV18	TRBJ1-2	CASSRQNYGYTF	TGTGCCAGCTCACGACAGAACTATGGCTACACCTTC
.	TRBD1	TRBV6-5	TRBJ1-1	CASSYSTGYTEAFF	TGTGCCAGCAGTTACTCGACAGGGTACACTGAAGCTTTCTTT
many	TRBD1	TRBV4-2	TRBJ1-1	CASSQDQGATEAFF	TGTGCCAGCAGCCAAGATCAGGGGGCCACTGAAGCTTTCTTT
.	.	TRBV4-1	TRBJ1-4	CASSQDRDRFSGGTNEKLFF	TGCGCCAGCAGCCAAGATAGGGACCGGTTCTCCGGGGGGACTAATGAAAAACTGTTTTTT
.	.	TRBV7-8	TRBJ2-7	CASSRDRIYEQYF	TGTGCCAGCAGCCGAGACAGGATCTACGAGCAGTACTTC
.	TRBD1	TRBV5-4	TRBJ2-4	CASSPTLGGARNIQYF	TGTGCCAGCAGCCCCACCCTAGGGGGCGCCCGAAACATTCAGTACTTC
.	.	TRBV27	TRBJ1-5	CASSSYSNQPQHF	TGTGCCAGCAGTTCCTATAGCAATCAGCCCCAGCATTTT
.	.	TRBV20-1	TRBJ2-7	CSAGSGYEQYF	TGCAGTGCCGGGAGTGGGTACGAGCAGTACTTC
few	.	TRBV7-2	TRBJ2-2	CASSFLTGELFF	TGTGCCAGCAGCTTCCTCACCGGGGAGCTGTTTTTT
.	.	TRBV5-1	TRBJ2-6	CASSALGPPYSSGANVLTF	TGCGCCAGCAGCGCGTTGGGGCCACCCTACAGCTCTGGGGCCAACGTCCTGACTTTC
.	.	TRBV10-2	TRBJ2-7	CASSRSGTRYEQYF	TGCGCCAGCAGCAGGTCGGGGACTCGATACGAGCAGTACTTC
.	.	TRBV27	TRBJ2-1	CASNPSGTGRNEQFF	TGTGCCAGCAACCCCTCCGGGACTGGGCGCAATGAGCAGTTCTTC
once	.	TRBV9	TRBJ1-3	CASSQGLSSGNTIYF	TGTGCCAGCAGTCAGGGATTAAGCTCTGGAAACACCATATATTTT
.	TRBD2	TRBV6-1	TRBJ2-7	CASRQLAGGRGEQYF	TGTGCCAGCAGACAGCTAGCGGGAGGACGGGGCGAGCAGTACTTC
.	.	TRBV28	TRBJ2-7	CASSLGPPEQYF	TGTGCCAGCAGTTTAGGGCCTCCCGAGCAGTACTTC
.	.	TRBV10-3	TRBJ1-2	CAIRELEGQNYGYTF	TGTGCCATCAGGGAACTCGAGGGCCAAAACTATGGCTACACCTTC